Following are 22 T cell receptor beta chains from one sample sequenced in a study of CD8 T cells in ankylosing spondylitis. Findings and caveats of the study: Within ankylosing spondylitis blood, a TCR beta motif made up of under 10 highly homologous variants appeared to be characteristic.

These receptors lack a known antigen. TCRdb independently ran MiXCR on the 5' RACE reads; one entry per CDR3 protein. Here the sample spans approximately 500,000 distinct CDR3 sequences, 10% to 15% being singletons. Material: blood, either unsorted or a sorted T cell fraction (not recorded which). These receptors originate from a male donor with ankylosing spondylitis.

This clonotype was recorded many times. The chain uses TRBV12-3 or TRBV12-4 and TRBJ2-7; D is perhaps TRBD1 or TRBD2 (5 bases each). This CDR3 is 17 amino acids long. V dropped 3 bases and J dropped 0 bases, with 18 bases sitting between them. The CDR3 spells CASSFGDSGTPSYEQYF. The DNA of the CDR3 is TGTGCCAGCAGTTTTGGTGACTCCGGGACCCCCTCCTACGAGCAGTACTTC.

This clonotype was found many times. This chain joins TRBV5-1 and TRBJ2-1, with 12 positions matching TRBD2. The CDR3 has 15 amino acids. J lost 5 bases, V lost 4 bases, and 4 bases had no gene match. CDR1 and CDR2 from the germline V gene are SGHRS and YFSETQ. The CDR3 region is CASSPRTSGDNEQFF. CDR3 in DNA: TGCGCCAGCAGCCCCCGGACTAGCGGGGACAATGAGCAGTTCTTC.

This clonotype was counted a few times. This chain connects TRBV11-2 to TRBJ2-4; possibly TRBD1 for D (6 bases). Between the trimmed V and J ends, which lost 5 bases and 6 bases, there was a span of 17 bases. This CDR3 contains 15 residues. Germline CDR1 is SGHAT and CDR2 is FQNNGV. CDR3 sequence (DNA): TGTGCCAGCAGCCAAGTAAGGGGGAGAGGAAACATTCAGTACTTC. This codes for CASSQVRGRGNIQYF.

This clonotype showed up many times. This chain uses TRBV11-2 with TRBJ2-1; weak D call: TRBD2 (5 bases). The CDR3 contains 12 residues. Germline V gene data show CDR1 as SGHAT and CDR2 as FQNNGV. The V gene lost 5 bases and the J gene lost 7 bases, with 9 bases spanning the gap. CDR3 in amino acids: CASSPPGNEQFF. The CDR3 DNA reads as TGTGCCAGCAGCCCCCCGGGGAATGAGCAGTTCTTC. Full variable domain (missing parts from reference TRBV11-2 and TRBJ2-1): EAGVAQSPRYKIIEKRQSVAFWCNPISGHATLYWYQQILGQGPKLLIQFQNNGVVDDSQLPKDRFSAERLKGVDSTLKIQPAKLEDSAVYLCASSPPGNEQFFGPGTRLTVL.

In its sample, this clonotype was seen many times. The rearrangement joins TRBV12-3 or TRBV12-4 to TRBJ1-3; no clear D gene. V was trimmed by 0 bases and J by 3 bases, leaving 3 bases between them. This CDR3 is built from 13 residues. For the CDR3, the DNA is TGTGCCAGCAGTTTAGCGGGTGGAAACACCATATATTTT. Protein: CASSLAGGNTIYF.

This clonotype was observed many times. This chain uses TRBV12-3 or TRBV12-4 with TRBJ1-2; D is ambiguous. Trimming stripped 6 bases from V and 7 bases from J, with 15 bases between. This CDR3 is 13 amino acids long. CDR3: CASRTNPGGGYTF. CDR3 sequence (DNA): TGTGCCAGCAGAACAAACCCTGGCGGTGGCTACACCTTC.

This clonotype has only a few counts. This chain links TRBV12-3 or TRBV12-4 with TRBJ1-6, with D possibly TRBD1 on 5 matching bases. The CDR3 sequence is 14 residues long. V shed 6 bases and J shed 6 bases, with 12 bases lying between them. The CDR3 here is CASRTGTTNSPLHF. In nucleotides, the CDR3 is TGTGCCAGCAGAACCGGGACCACTAATTCACCCCTCCACTTT.

This clonotype came up a few times. V gene TRBV10-3 combines with J gene TRBJ2-5; D call uncertain. The CDR3 is 13 amino acids. Germline CDR1 and CDR2: ENHRY and SYGVKD. The V gene lost 4 bases and the J gene lost 5 bases, with 11 bases spanning the gap. CDR3 residues: CAISGVTGETQYF. The CDR3 nucleotides read TGTGCCATCAGTGGAGTTACGGGCGAGACCCAGTACTTC.

There are a few counts of this clonotype. This chain joins TRBV10-3 and TRBJ2-3; TRBD1 agrees at 7 bases. The CDR3 has 14 amino acids. Trimming removed 6 bases from V and 6 bases from J; junction bases left unmatched: 9. The germline V gene encodes CDR1 ENHRY and CDR2 SYGVKD. CDR3 in amino acids: CAIRRGQGLDTQYF. DNA for the CDR3: TGTGCCATCAGGAGGGGGCAGGGTTTGGATACGCAGTATTTT.

This clonotype came up a few times. This chain connects TRBV12-3 or TRBV12-4 to TRBJ1-3; 7 nucleotides agree with TRBD1. This CDR3 comprises 15 residues. V lost 6 bases and J lost 0; bases outside the gene matches: 5. The CDR3 protein is CASSPGGISGNTIYF. CDR3 coding DNA: TGTGCCAGCAGCCCAGGGGGAATCTCTGGAAACACCATATATTTT.

This sequence joins TRBV29-1 and TRBJ2-1, with TRBD2 matching 11 bases. The V and J ends lost 3 bases and 6 bases, in that order; junction bases with no gene match: 7. There are 15 residues in the CDR3. The germline gives CDR1 SQVTM, CDR2 ANQGSEA. The CDR3 sequence is CSVDPLAGVFNEQFF. CDR3 coding DNA: TGCAGCGTTGATCCACTAGCGGGAGTTTTCAATGAGCAGTTCTTC.

The rearrangement joins TRBV5-1 to TRBJ2-6, with TRBD1 identical over 8 bases. This CDR3 is 19 amino acids long. Trimming took 4 bases from V and 0 from J; bases not matched to a gene: 12. Germline V gives CDR1 SGHRS, CDR2 YFSETQ. The CDR3 DNA is TGCGCCAGCAGCCACGGACAGGGAAACTTAGTCTCTGGGGCCAACGTCCTGACTTTC. It yields the protein CASSHGQGNLVSGANVLTF.

This chain joins TRBV12-3 or TRBV12-4 and TRBJ2-1, with D hard to call. This CDR3 is 16 amino acids long. Trimming shortened V by 3 bases and J by 1 base, and 13 bases separated the two germline ends. The CDR3 region is CASSFDSKLSYNEQFF. CDR3 nucleotide sequence: TGTGCCAGCAGTTTTGACTCAAAGCTGTCCTACAATGAGCAGTTCTTC.

The table lists this clonotype with a few counts. In nucleotides, the CDR3 is TGTGCCAGCAGCTTGGGCCCGGGACTAGCAGCCGAGACCCAGTACTTC. This codes for CASSLGPGLAAETQYF. The rearrangement joins TRBV7-9 to TRBJ2-5; TRBD2 agrees at 9 bases. There are 16 residues in the CDR3. Per germline, CDR1 SEHNR and CDR2 FQNEAQ (reference sequence). Unmatched junction bases numbered 10, after V lost 3 bases and J lost 5 bases.

This clonotype was observed a few times. This chain connects TRBV12-3 or TRBV12-4 to TRBJ1-1; TRBD1 is a possible D gene (5 bases). The CDR3 spans 13 residues. Trimming removed 2 bases from V and 6 bases from J, with 10 bases in between. The CDR3 DNA sequence: TGTGCCAGCAGTTTACTCCGGGGCTCTGAAGCTTTCTTT. Translating it yields CASSLLRGSEAFF.

The rearrangement joins TRBV5-1 to TRBJ2-5; 14 nucleotides align to TRBD2. Germline trimming cut 4 bases from V and 3 bases from J; bases unmatched to any gene: 5. This CDR3 spans 16 amino acids. The germline CDR1 and CDR2 sequences are SGHRS and YFSETQ. The CDR3 nucleotides are TGCGCCAGCAGCACCCCGACTAGCGGGAGGGAAGAGACCCAGTACTTC. Translated: CASSTPTSGREETQYF.

CDR3 region: CASRFSGRESGEQYV. The CDR3 DNA sequence: TGTGCCAGCAGATTTAGCGGGAGGGAATCTGGGGAGCAGTACGTC. The chain employs TRBV7-6 and TRBJ2-7, with TRBD2 identical over 11 bases. V lost 6 bases and J lost 7; bases outside the gene matches: 11. Germline CDR1 SGHVS, CDR2 FNYEAQ. The CDR3 has 15 amino acids.

In its sample, this clonotype was seen many times. The genes are TRBV3-1 and TRBJ2-1, with TRBD2 as a possible D gene (6 bases). Germline V lookup: CDR1 LGHDT, CDR2 YNNKEL (reference sequence). The V end lost 2 bases, the J end lost 9 bases, and 11 bases lay between the germline ends. The CDR3 extends over 13 amino acids. The CDR3 loop reads CASSQSGVIEQFF. The CDR3 nucleotides read TGTGCCAGCAGCCAATCGGGAGTTATTGAGCAGTTCTTC.

The chain is built from TRBV20-1 and TRBJ2-1; D is perhaps TRBD2 (6 bases). The germline V gene has CDR1 DFQATT and CDR2 SNEGSKA (reference sequence). The CDR3 runs to 14 residues. The V end lost 3 bases, the J end lost 7 bases, and 16 bases lay between the germline ends. This CDR3 reads CSASGRLGRNEQFF. The CDR3 nucleotides read TGCAGTGCTAGCGGCCGTCTAGGGAGGAATGAGCAGTTCTTC.

This clonotype was recorded a few times. The chain employs TRBV5-1 and TRBJ2-1; D might be TRBD2 (5 bases). The CDR3 consists of 14 residues. Germline values: CDR1 SGHRS, CDR2 YFSETQ. V lost 2 bases to trimming and J lost 5 bases, with 11 bases between them. CDR3 DNA: TGCGCCAGCAGCTTCGGACTCTTAGACAATGAGCAGTTCTTC. Amino acid sequence: CASSFGLLDNEQFF.

This clonotype was detected only a few times. This may stem from a read error, because a much larger clone lies one nucleotide away. The J gene is TRBJ2-7, the V gene TRBV2; 8 bases map to TRBD1. V lost 4 bases to trimming and J lost 2 bases; unmatched junction nucleotides: 1. The CDR3 runs 13 residues. Germline V CDR1 and CDR2: SNHLY, FYNNEI. The CDR3: CASSGQGPYEQYF. DNA of the CDR3: TGTGCCAGCAGTGGACAGGGGCCCTACGAGCAGTACTTC.

This chain uses TRBV4-2 with TRBJ1-5; TRBD1 matches 7 bases. V was pared by 3 bases and J by 2 bases, with 4 bases of the junction left unmatched. CDR1 and CDR2 (germline): LGHNA, YNFKEQ. This CDR3 is 15 amino acids long. Here the CDR3 reads CASSHPGQGNQPQHF. In DNA, the CDR3 is TGTGCCAGCAGCCATCCTGGACAGGGCAATCAGCCCCAGCATTTT.